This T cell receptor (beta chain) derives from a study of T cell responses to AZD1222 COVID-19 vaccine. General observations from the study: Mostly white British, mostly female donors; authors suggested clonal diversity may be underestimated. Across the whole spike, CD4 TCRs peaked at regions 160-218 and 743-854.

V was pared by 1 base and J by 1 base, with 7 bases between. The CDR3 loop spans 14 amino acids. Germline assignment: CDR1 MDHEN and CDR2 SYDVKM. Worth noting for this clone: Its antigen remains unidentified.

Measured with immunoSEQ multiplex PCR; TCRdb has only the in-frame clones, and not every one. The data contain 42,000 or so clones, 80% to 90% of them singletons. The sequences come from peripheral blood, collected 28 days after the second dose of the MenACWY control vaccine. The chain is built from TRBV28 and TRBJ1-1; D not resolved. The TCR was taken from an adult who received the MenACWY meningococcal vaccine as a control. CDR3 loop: CASSLLRPNTEAFF. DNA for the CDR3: TGTGCCAGCAGTTTATTGCGGCCGAACACTGAAGCTTTCTTT.